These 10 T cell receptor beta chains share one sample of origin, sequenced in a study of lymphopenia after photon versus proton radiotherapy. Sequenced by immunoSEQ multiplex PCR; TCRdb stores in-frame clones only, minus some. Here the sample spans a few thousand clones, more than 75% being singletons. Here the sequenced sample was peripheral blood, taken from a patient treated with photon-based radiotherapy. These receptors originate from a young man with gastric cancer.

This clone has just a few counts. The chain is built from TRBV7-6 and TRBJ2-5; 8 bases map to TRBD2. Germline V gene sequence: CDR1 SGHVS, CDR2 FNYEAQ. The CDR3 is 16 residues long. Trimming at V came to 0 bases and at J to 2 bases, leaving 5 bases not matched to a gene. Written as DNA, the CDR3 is TGTGCCAGCAGCTTAGCGCTCGCGGGGGGTCAAGAGACCCAGTACTTC. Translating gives CASSLALAGGQETQYF.

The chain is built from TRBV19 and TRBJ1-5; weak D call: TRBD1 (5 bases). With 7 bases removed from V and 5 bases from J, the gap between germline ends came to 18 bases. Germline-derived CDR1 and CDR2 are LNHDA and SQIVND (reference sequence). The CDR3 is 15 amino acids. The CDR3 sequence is CASNNGAGLYQPQHF. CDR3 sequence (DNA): TGTGCCAGTAATAATGGGGCAGGGCTTTATCAGCCCCAGCATTTT.

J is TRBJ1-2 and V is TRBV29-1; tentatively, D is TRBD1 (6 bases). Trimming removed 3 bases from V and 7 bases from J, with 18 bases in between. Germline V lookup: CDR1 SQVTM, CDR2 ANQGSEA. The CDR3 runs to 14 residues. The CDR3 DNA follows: TGCAGCGTTGATGTGCGACAGGTGACCTCTGGCTACACCTTC. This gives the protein CSVDVRQVTSGYTF. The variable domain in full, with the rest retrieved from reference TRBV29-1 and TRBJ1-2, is SAVISQKPSRDICQRGTSLTIQCQVDSQVTMMFWYRQQPGQSLTLIATANQGSEATYESGFVIDKFPISRPNLTFSTLTVSNMSPEDSSIYLCSVDVRQVTSGYTFGSGTRLTVV.

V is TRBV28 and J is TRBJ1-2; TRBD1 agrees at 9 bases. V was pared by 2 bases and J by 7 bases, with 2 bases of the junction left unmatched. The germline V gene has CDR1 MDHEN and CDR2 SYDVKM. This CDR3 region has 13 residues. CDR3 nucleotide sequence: TGTGCCAGCAGTTTAGTGGACAGGGGTGGCTACACCTTC. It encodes CASSLVDRGGYTF.

CDR3 in DNA: TGTGCCACCGGGACTAGCTTTGGAGAGACCCAGTACTTC. Translating gives CATGTSFGETQYF. The chain carries TRBV15 and TRBJ2-5; 9 nucleotides agree with TRBD2. Germline values: CDR1 LNHNV, CDR2 YYDKDF (reference sequence). Germline trimming cut 8 bases from V and 4 bases from J; bases unmatched to any gene: 5. The CDR3 loop spans 13 amino acids.

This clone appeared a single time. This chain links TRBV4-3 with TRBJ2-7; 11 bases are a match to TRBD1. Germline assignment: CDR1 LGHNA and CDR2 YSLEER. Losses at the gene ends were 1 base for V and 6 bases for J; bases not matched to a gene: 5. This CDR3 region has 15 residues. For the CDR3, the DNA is TGCGCCAGCAGCCAAGTGAGGACAGGGGGCTCCGAGCAGTACTTC. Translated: CASSQVRTGGSEQYF.

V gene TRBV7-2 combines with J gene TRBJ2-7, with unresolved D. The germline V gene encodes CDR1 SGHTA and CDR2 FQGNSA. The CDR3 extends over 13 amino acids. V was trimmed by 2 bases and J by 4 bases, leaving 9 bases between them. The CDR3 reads CASSLPTHYEQYF. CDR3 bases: TGTGCCAGCAGCTTACCGACACATTACGAGCAGTACTTC.

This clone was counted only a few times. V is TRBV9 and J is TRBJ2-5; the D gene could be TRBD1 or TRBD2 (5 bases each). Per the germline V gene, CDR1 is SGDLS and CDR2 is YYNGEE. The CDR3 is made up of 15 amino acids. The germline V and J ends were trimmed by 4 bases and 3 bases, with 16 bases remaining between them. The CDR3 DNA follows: TGTGCCAGCAGCAACCAGGTGGGGGTAAAAGAGACCCAGTACTTC. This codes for CASSNQVGVKETQYF.

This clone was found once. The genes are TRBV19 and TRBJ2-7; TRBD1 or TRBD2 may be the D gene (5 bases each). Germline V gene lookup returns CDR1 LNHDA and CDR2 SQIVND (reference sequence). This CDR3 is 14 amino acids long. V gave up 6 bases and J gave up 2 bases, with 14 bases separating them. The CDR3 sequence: CASRRNGDAYEQYF. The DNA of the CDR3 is TGTGCCAGTAGGAGAAATGGGGACGCCTACGAGCAGTACTTC.

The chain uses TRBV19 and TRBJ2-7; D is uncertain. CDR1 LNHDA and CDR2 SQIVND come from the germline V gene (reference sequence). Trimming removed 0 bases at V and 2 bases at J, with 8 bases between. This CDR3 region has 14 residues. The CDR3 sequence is CASSIDKNTYEQYF. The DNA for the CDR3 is TGTGCCAGTAGTATAGATAAAAATACCTACGAGCAGTACTTC.